This TCR beta chain was recorded in a study of blood T cell repertoires in COVID-19. The protocol was immunoSEQ multiplex PCR, while the TCRdb copy is restricted to in-frame clones and leaves out a portion. This sample yields tens of thousands of clones, of which roughly three quarters are seen a single time; under 3% belongs to the top ten. Source material: peripheral blood. The clonotype originates from a man between 65 and 80 years old with COVID-19, enrolled during active disease.

DNA of the CDR3: TGTGCTGCCTGGGCCGCCGAAAAACTGTTTTTT. Translation: CAAWAAEKLFF. The V call is TRBV6-6, the J call TRBJ1-4; no definite D call. The CDR3 has 11 amino acids. Per germline, CDR1 MNHNY and CDR2 SVGAGI (reference sequence).